This T cell receptor beta chain appears in the sequencing data of a study of blood T cell repertoires in COVID-19. Study summary: COVID-19 samples from acute and convalescent phases originated in the United States, Italy and Spain.

Germline CDR1 and CDR2: SGHRS and YFSETQ. The V and J ends lost 1 base and 1 base respectively, with 8 bases between them. The CDR3 has 14 amino acids. This clone came up once. Sequencing was performed with immunoSEQ multiplex PCR; in TCRdb, only in-frame clones are kept and a portion is missing. Among around 210,000 clones listed, about 78% were seen once. The origin of this receptor is a woman in her 70s with acute or convalescent COVID-19. This chain uses TRBV5-1 with TRBJ1-1; D is uncertain. Sequencing was performed on peripheral blood. The CDR3 here is CASSLTQPNTEAFF. In DNA, the CDR3 is TGCGCCAGCAGCTTGACTCAACCGAACACTGAAGCTTTCTTT. The full variable domain, in which reference TRBV5-1 and TRBJ1-1 provide the parts outside the CDR3, is KAGVTQTPRYLIKTRGQQVTLSCSPISGHRSVSWYQQTPGQGLQFLFEYFSETQRNKGNFPGRFSGRQFSNSRSEMNVSTLELGDSALYLCASSLTQPNTEAFFGQGTRLTVV.